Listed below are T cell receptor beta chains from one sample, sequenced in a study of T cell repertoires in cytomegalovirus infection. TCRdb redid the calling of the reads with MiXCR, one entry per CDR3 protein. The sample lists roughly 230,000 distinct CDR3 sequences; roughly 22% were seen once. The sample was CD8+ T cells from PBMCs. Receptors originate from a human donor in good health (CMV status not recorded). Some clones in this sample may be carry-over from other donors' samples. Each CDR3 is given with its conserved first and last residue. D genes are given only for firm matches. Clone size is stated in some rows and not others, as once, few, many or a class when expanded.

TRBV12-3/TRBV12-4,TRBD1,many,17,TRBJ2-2,CASSLELDRGHTGELFF,TGTGCCAGCAGTTTAGAGCTTGACAGGGGTCACACCGGGGAGCTGTTTTTT
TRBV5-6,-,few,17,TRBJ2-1,CASSLEGRQAAYNEQFF,TGTGCCAGCAGCTTGGAGGGTAGGCAGGCCGCCTACAATGAGCAGTTCTTC
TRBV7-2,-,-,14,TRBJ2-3,CASSLIEGFDTQYF,TGTGCCAGCAGCTTAATCGAGGGATTCGATACGCAGTATTTT
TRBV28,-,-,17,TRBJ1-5,CASSPPGRATSNQPQHF,TGTGCCAGCAGTCCGCCAGGACGAGCAACTAGCAATCAGCCCCAGCATTTT
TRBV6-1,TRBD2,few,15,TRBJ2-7,CASSVDGGTSYEQYF,TGTGCCAGCAGTGTTGACGGGGGGACTTCCTACGAGCAGTACTTC
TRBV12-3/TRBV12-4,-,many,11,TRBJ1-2,CASSQGWGYTF,TGTGCCAGCAGCCAAGGGTGGGGCTACACCTTC
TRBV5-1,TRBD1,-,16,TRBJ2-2,CASSGTGTGVTGELFF,TGCGCCAGCAGCGGTACCGGGACAGGGGTGACCGGGGAGCTGTTTTTT
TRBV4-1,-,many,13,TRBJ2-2,CASSFSHTGELFF,TGCGCCAGCAGCTTCAGTCACACCGGGGAGCTGTTTTTT
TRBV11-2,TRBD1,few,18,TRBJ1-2,CASSLVVTGGRFGGGYTF,TGTGCCAGCAGCTTAGTTGTGACAGGGGGCAGGTTCGGAGGGGGCTACACCTTC
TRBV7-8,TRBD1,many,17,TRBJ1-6,CASSLRGWGQQPSPLHF,TGTGCCAGCAGCTTAAGGGGGTGGGGACAGCAACCTTCACCCCTCCACTTT
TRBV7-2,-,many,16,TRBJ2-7,CASSLLSRQGAYEQYF,TGTGCCAGCAGCTTATTATCCCGGCAGGGAGCCTACGAGCAGTACTTC
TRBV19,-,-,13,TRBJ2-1,CASSYSAYNEQFF,TGTGCCAGTAGCTACTCGGCCTACAATGAGCAGTTCTTC
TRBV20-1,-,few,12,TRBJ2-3,CSAGQSTDTQYF,TGCAGTGCTGGACAATCAACAGATACGCAGTATTTT
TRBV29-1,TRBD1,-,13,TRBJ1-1,CSVDGQGLAEAFF,TGCAGCGTGGACGGACAGGGGTTGGCTGAAGCTTTCTTT
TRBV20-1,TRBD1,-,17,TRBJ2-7,CSAIAGQGFPHSYEQYF,TGCAGTGCCATCGCCGGACAGGGGTTTCCCCACTCCTACGAGCAGTACTTC
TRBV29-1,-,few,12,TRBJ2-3,CSVERSTDTQYF,TGCAGCGTTGAACGAAGCACAGATACGCAGTATTTT
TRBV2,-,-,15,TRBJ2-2,CASFSSTVNTGELFF,TGTGCCAGTTTTAGTTCTACCGTGAACACCGGGGAGCTGTTTTTT
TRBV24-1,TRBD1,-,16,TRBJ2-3,CATSDPRGKGTDTQYF,TGTGCCACCAGTGACCCCAGGGGGAAGGGGACGGATACGCAGTATTTT
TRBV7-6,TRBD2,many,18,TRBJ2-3,CASSSPPLAGGSGYTQYF,TGTGCCAGCAGCTCCCCCCCACTAGCGGGGGGATCTGGATATACGCAGTATTTT
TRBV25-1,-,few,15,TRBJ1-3,CASSADHISGNTIYF,TGTGCCAGCAGTGCCGACCATATCTCTGGAAACACCATATATTTT
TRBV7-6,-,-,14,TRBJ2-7,CASSAPALSYEQYF,TGTGCCAGCAGCGCCCCGGCCCTTTCCTACGAGCAGTACTTC
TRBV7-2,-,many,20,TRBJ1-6,CASSLVVPTGPYRLNSPLHF,TGTGCCAGCAGCTTAGTTGTTCCGACAGGCCCCTACCGCCTTAATTCACCCCTCCACTTT
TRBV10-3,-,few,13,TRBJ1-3,CAIFTGSGNTIYF,TGTGCCATCTTCACAGGCTCTGGAAACACCATATATTTT
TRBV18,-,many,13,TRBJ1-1,CASSPEGVTEAFF,TGTGCCAGCTCACCAGAGGGTGTCACTGAAGCTTTCTTT
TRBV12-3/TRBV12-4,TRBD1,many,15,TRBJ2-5,CASSFEQGWRETQYF,TGTGCCAGCAGTTTCGAACAGGGGTGGCGAGAGACCCAGTACTTC
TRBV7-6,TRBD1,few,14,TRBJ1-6,CASWDRTYNSPLHF,TGTGCCAGCTGGGACAGAACTTATAATTCACCCCTCCACTTT
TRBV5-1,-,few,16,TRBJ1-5,CASSPRGEGGNQPQHF,TGCGCCAGCAGCCCTCGAGGGGAGGGTGGCAATCAGCCCCAGCATTTT
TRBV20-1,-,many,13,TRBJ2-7,CSARDQSSYEQYF,TGCAGTGCAAGAGACCAAAGCTCCTACGAGCAGTACTTC
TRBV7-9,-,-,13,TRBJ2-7,CASSLLLGYEQYF,TGTGCCAGCAGCTTACTCCTGGGCTACGAGCAGTACTTC
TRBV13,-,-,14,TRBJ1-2,CASSQDRGVDGYTF,TGTGCCAGCAGCCAAGACCGGGGGGTAGATGGCTACACCTTC
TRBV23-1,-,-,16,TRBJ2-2,CASSQSSGVDTGELFF,TGCGCCAGCAGTCAATCTTCCGGGGTGGACACCGGGGAGCTGTTTTTT
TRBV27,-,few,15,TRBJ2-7,CASSRYLRGDGEQYF,TGTGCCAGCAGTCGATACCTCAGGGGAGACGGCGAGCAGTACTTC
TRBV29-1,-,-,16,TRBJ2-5,CSVEDGDPPSGETQYF,TGCAGCGTTGAAGATGGGGACCCACCCTCGGGAGAGACCCAGTACTTC
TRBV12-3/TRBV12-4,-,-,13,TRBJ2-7,CASSLPEGNEQYF,TGTGCCAGCAGTTTACCGGAGGGGAACGAGCAGTACTTC
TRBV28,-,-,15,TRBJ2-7,CASSSSREVSYEQYF,TGTGCCAGCAGTTCGTCCCGAGAGGTCTCCTACGAGCAGTACTTC
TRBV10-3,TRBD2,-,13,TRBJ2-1,CAIRDSGYDEQFF,TGTGCCATCCGGGATAGCGGGTACGATGAGCAGTTCTTC
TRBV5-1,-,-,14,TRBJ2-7,CASSWVAGTYEQYF,TGCGCCAGCAGCTGGGTAGCAGGAACCTACGAGCAGTACTTC
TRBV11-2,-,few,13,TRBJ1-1,CASSRSTSTEAFF,TGTGCCAGCAGCCGTTCGACGAGCACTGAAGCTTTCTTT
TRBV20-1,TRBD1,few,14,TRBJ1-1,CSATVDRGPFEAFF,TGCAGTGCTACCGTCGACAGGGGGCCTTTTGAAGCTTTCTTT
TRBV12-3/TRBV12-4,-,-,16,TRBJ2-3,CASSPTPGLSTDTQYF,TGTGCCAGCAGTCCCACCCCCGGGCTTAGCACAGATACGCAGTATTTT